The 14 T cell receptor beta chains listed next were all sequenced from one sample in a study of beta chain features in type 1 diabetes. Of the isolated RNA, all was reverse transcribed, and so the sequenced material was expressed TCRB transcripts. Assay used: immunoSEQ multiplex PCR; TCRdb lists only in-frame clones, some missing. The table includes around 350,000 clones, roughly 12% detected once. The source material was naive CD4+ T cells from blood. All receptors come from a man between 18 and 35 years old in good health.

This clone came up a few times. The chain employs TRBV7-2 and TRBJ2-7, with 8 bases that match TRBD1. Germline assignment: CDR1 SGHTA and CDR2 FQGNSA. The V segment lost 6 bases and the J segment 6 bases; nucleotides outside the gene matches: 7. This CDR3 comprises 13 residues. Here the CDR3 reads CASRFQGAGEQYF. In DNA form, the CDR3 reads TGTGCCAGCAGGTTCCAGGGGGCGGGCGAGCAGTACTTC.

This rearrangement joins TRBV30 to TRBJ2-1; TRBD2 matches 9 bases. V lost 0 bases, J lost 9 bases, and 12 bases stayed unmatched. Germline CDR1 GTSNPN, CDR2 SVGIG (reference sequence). CDR3 size: 16 residues. The CDR3 coding sequence is TGTGCCTGGAGTGTACTGGGGATAGCGGGAGAGGGTGAGCAGTTCTTC. Its protein product is CAWSVLGIAGEGEQFF.

This clone was observed a few times. J is TRBJ2-2 and V is TRBV29-1; TRBD1 is a possible D gene (5 bases). This CDR3 has 15 amino acids. V lost 4 bases, J lost 3 bases, and 15 bases lay in between. Germline V gene lookup returns CDR1 SQVTM and CDR2 ANQGSEA. CDR3 sequence reads: CSVAPSRVDTGELFF. The CDR3 coding sequence is TGCAGCGTTGCCCCCAGCAGGGTTGACACCGGGGAGCTGTTTTTT.

The chain carries TRBV28 and TRBJ2-3; 8 nucleotides agree with TRBD1. J lost 9 bases, V lost 6 bases, and 14 bases had no gene match. The CDR3 has 15 residues. Germline V gene sequence: CDR1 MDHEN, CDR2 SYDVKM. The CDR3, as DNA: TGTGCCAGCAGAGAGGGACAGGTCGTCCGGAGGACGCAGTATTTT. Translated, it gives CASREGQVVRRTQYF.

This CDR3 reads CASSVRTGGAGGELFF. CDR3 nucleotide sequence: TGTGCCAGCAGTGTTCGGACAGGGGGCGCAGGCGGGGAGCTGTTTTTT. V is TRBV2 and J is TRBJ2-2, with 11 bases fitting TRBD1. The CDR3 loop spans 16 amino acids. CDR1 and CDR2 (germline): SNHLY, FYNNEI. V was clipped by 4 bases and J by 7 bases; unmatched bases: 8. Supplemented by reference TRBV2 and TRBJ2-2, the full variable domain reads EPEVTQTPSHQVTQMGQEVILRCVPISNHLYFYWYRQILGQKVEFLVSFYNNEISEKSEIFDDQFSVERPDGSNFTLKIRSTKLEDSAMYFCASSVRTGGAGGELFFGEGSRLTVL.

This clone was detected only a few times. V is TRBV29-1 and J is TRBJ2-2; TRBD2 is a possible D gene (6 bases). Germline V gene data show CDR1 as SQVTM and CDR2 as ANQGSEA. The ends were cut back, 8 bases at V and 5 bases at J, with 27 bases in the middle. This CDR3 region has 17 residues. CDR3 bases: TGCAGCCCCGAAGGGGTGAGGTGGGGGGTCGATACCGGGGAGCTGTTTTTT. This gives the protein CSPEGVRWGVDTGELFF.

The table lists this clone with a few counts. The gene calls are TRBV6-5 and TRBJ2-7; D is uncertain. V was trimmed by 4 bases and J by 3 bases, leaving 7 bases between them. The length of the CDR3 is 12 residues. Germline V gene lookup returns CDR1 MNHEY and CDR2 SVGAGI. The CDR3 loop reads CASSSQYYEQYF. The CDR3 coding sequence is TGTGCCAGCAGTTCACAATACTACGAGCAGTACTTC.

A few counts support this clone. J is TRBJ2-2 and V is TRBV14, with 9 bases aligning to TRBD1. V dropped 5 bases and J dropped 1; count of bases not matched to a gene: 5. CDR1 is SGHDN and CDR2 is FVKESK in the germline V gene. The CDR3 has 16 amino acids. CDR3 sequence (DNA): TGTGCCAGCAGCACCCGGGACAGGGTGAACACCGGGGAGCTGTTTTTT. Translating it yields CASSTRDRVNTGELFF.

The V and J genes are TRBV7-2 and TRBJ2-3; weak D call: TRBD2 (6 bases). CDR3 length: 17 residues. The V and J ends lost 5 bases and 8 bases respectively, with 26 bases between them. The germline V gene encodes CDR1 SGHTA and CDR2 FQGNSA. DNA of the CDR3: TGTGCCAGCAGCCCGGCTCGGGGGACTCCTTGGGCCGGTACGCAGTATTTT. This translates into CASSPARGTPWAGTQYF.

The V and J genes are TRBV5-4 and TRBJ1-3; 7 positions match TRBD1. Trimming removed 3 bases from V and 0 bases from J; junction bases left unmatched: 3. Per germline, CDR1 SGHNT and CDR2 YYREEE (reference sequence). This CDR3 region has 15 residues. The CDR3, as DNA: TGTGCCAGCAGCTCGGGACAGATCTCTGGAAACACCATATATTTT. This translates into CASSSGQISGNTIYF.

This clone was counted between two and nine times. The chain joins TRBV7-9 to TRBJ1-4; D gene ambiguous. CDR3 length equals 13 residues. V was clipped by 3 bases and J by 2 bases, with 4 bases between them. Germline values: CDR1 SEHNR, CDR2 FQNEAQ (reference sequence). As DNA, the CDR3 is TGTGCCAGCAGCTTCTTGACTAATGAAAAACTGTTTTTT. Encoded protein: CASSFLTNEKLFF.

This clone was detected a few times. The chain combines TRBV25-1 with TRBJ1-5; D is perhaps TRBD1 (5 bases). Germline V gene data show CDR1 as MGHDK and CDR2 as SYGVNS. The CDR3 is 14 residues long. V gave up 4 bases and J gave up 3 bases, with 10 bases separating them. The CDR3 DNA is TGTGCCAGCAGTGGAGACAGCTTCAATCAGCCCCAGCATTTT. Its protein product is CASSGDSFNQPQHF.

V usage is TRBV2 and J usage is TRBJ2-6, with no clear D. In germline, CDR1 is SNHLY, CDR2 FYNNEI. This CDR3 is built from 15 residues. V lost 8 bases, J lost 0 bases, and 11 bases lay in between. The CDR3 bases are TGTGCCAGCGGCACGGGTTACTCTGGGGCCAACGTCCTGACTTTC. This sequence encodes CASGTGYSGANVLTF.

The chain recombines TRBV28 with TRBJ2-2; 9 bases match TRBD1. J was trimmed by 5 bases and V by 5 bases; bases with no gene match: 6. CDR1 is MDHEN, CDR2 SYDVKM, per germline. CDR3 length: 15 amino acids. The CDR3 DNA is TGTGCCAGCAGTGGAGGGACAGGGATAACCGGGGAGCTGTTTTTT. Its protein product is CASSGGTGITGELFF. Full variable domain (rest looked up from reference TRBV28 and TRBJ2-2): DVKVTQSSRYLVKRTGEKVFLECVQDMDHENMFWYRQDPGLGLRLIYFSYDVKMKEKGDIPEGYSVSREKKERFSLILESASTNQTSMYLCASSGGTGITGELFFGEGSRLTVL.